The present entry profiles one T cell receptor (beta chain) with its context. These data are taken from a study of blood T cell repertoires in COVID-19. Whole-study context: Sites in the United States, Italy and Spain provided acute and convalescent COVID-19 samples.

TCRdb keeps only in-frame clones here, not all; method: immunoSEQ multiplex PCR. Of about 200,000 clones listed, about 83% are singletons. The sample comprised peripheral blood. This receptor was identified in a man aged 55 to 70 who had recovered from COVID-19.

The DNA of the CDR3 is TGTGCCAGCAGCACCGGCCGGGGCTGGACAGGGCTTGAAAACAATCAGCCCCAGCATTTT. Protein product: CASSTGRGWTGLENNQPQHF. The rearrangement uses TRBV6-2 or TRBV6-3 and TRBJ1-5; 8 bases map to TRBD1. Germline assignment: CDR1 MNHEY and CDR2 SVGEGT. With V trimmed by 6 bases and J by 3 bases, 22 bases remained unmatched. This CDR3 contains 20 residues.